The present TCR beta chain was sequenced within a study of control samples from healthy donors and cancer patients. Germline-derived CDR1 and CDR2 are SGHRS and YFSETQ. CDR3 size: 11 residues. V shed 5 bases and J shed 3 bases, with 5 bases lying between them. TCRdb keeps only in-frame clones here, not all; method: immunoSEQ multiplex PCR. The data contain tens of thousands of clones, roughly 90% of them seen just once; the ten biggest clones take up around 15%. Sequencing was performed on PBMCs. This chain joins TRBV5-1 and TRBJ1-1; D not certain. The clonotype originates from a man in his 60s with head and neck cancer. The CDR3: CASRLDTEAFF. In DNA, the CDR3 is TGCGCCAGCAGACTAGACACTGAAGCTTTCTTT.